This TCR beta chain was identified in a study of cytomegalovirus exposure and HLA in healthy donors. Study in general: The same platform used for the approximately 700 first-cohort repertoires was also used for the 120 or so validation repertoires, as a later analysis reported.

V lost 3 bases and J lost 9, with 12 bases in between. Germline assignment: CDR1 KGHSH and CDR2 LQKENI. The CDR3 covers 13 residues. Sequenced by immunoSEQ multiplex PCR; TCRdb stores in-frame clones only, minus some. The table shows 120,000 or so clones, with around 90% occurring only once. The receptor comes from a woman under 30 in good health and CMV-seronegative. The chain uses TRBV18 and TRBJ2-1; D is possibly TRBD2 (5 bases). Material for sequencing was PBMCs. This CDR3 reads CASSPSIGSEQFF. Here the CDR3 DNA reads TGTGCCAGCTCACCGAGTATAGGGAGTGAGCAGTTCTTC.